This TCR beta chain was obtained from a study of shared clonotypes between healthy human individuals. Naive CD8 cells lacked CD45RO, underwent positive selection for CCR7 and left out terminally differentiated effector memory CD45RA+ cells. The method was immunoSEQ multiplex PCR; TCRdb's version includes in-frame clones alone and lacks a portion of them. The table shows about 2.1 million clones, with just over 90% occurring only once. The CDR3 is 14 residues long. Per germline, CDR1 SGHDT and CDR2 YYEEEE. Trimming cost V 4 bases and J 9 bases; bases outside gene matches: 6. The chain has TRBV5-6 and TRBJ1-6; 8 nucleotides align to TRBD1. The clonotype comes from a young man in good health. Some clones in this sample may be carry-over from other donors' samples. The sequenced sample was naive CD8+ T cells from PBMCs. The CDR3: CASSLRTGTSPLHF. The CDR3 region has the DNA TGTGCCAGCAGCCTACGGACAGGGACTTCACCCCTCCACTTT.